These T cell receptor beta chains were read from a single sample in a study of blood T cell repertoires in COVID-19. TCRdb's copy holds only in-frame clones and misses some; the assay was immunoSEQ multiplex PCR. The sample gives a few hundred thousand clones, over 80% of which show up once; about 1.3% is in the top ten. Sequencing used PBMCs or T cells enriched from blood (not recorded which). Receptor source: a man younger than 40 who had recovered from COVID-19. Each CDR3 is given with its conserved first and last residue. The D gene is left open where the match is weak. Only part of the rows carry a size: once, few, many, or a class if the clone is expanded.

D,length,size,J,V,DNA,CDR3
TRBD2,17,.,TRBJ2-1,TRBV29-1,TGCAGCGTGACCGGGACTAGCGGGAGTGGCTCCTACAATGAGCAGTTCTTC,CSVTGTSGSGSYNEQFF
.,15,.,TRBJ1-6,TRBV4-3,TGCGCCAGCAGCCAAGACGGACAGCTTAATTCACCCCTCCACTTT,CASSQDGQLNSPLHF
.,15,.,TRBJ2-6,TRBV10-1,TGCGCCAGCAGTGTTGGCAACTCTGGGGCCAACGTCCTGACTTTC,CASSVGNSGANVLTF
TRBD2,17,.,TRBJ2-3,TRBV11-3,TGTGCCAGCAGCTCCCCCACCGGGGGGGCAAGCACAGATACGCAGTATTTT,CASSSPTGGASTDTQYF
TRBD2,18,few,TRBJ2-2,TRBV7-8,TGTGCCAGCAGCTTAGGACTAGCGGGGCCTTCGAACACCGGGGAGCTGTTTTTT,CASSLGLAGPSNTGELFF
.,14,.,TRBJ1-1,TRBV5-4,TGTGCCAGCAGCTTTTGGACAGCTAACACTGAAGCTTTCTTT,CASSFWTANTEAFF
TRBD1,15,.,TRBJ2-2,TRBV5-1,TGCGCCAGCAGCCCCGGACAGGCGAACACCGGGGAGCTGTTTTTT,CASSPGQANTGELFF
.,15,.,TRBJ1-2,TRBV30,TGTGCCTGGAGTGGGACAGCCGCTTCGGGTGGCGGCTACACCTTC,CAWSGTAASGGGYTF
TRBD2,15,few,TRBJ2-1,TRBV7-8,TGTGCCAGCAGCTCGGGGGGGGAAACCTACAATGAGCAGTTCTTC,CASSSGGETYNEQFF
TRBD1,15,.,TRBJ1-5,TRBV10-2,TGCGCCAGCAGTGAGTCGCAGGGGGCTGGTCAGCCCCAGCATTTT,CASSESQGAGQPQHF
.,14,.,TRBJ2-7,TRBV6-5,TGTGCCAGCAGTTACTTAGCTAATTCCTACGAGCAGTACTTC,CASSYLANSYEQYF
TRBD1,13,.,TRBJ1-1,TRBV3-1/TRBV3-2,TGTGCCAGCAGCCGCCCGGGACAGAGTGAAGCTTTCTTT,CASSRPGQSEAFF
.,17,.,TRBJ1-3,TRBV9,TGTGCCAGCAGCGTAGCTTCCAGGGCTCACTCTGGAAACACCATATATTTT,CASSVASRAHSGNTIYF
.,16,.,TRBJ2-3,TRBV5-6,TGTGCCAGCAGCTTGGAATCGTGGGGGCCCACAGATACGCAGTATTTT,CASSLESWGPTDTQYF
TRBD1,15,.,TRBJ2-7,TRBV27,TGTGCCAGCAGTGCCTCCGGGACAGGGAGACGCGAGCAGTACTTC,CASSASGTGRREQYF
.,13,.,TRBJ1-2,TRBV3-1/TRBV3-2,TGTGCCAGCAGCCAAGTGGGAGGCTCTGGCTACACCTTC,CASSQVGGSGYTF
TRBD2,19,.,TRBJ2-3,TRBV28,TGTGCCAGCAGTTTATACCCGGGACTAGCGGGAGAGGATGGAGATACGCAGTATTTT,CASSLYPGLAGEDGDTQYF
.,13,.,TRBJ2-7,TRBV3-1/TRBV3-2,TGTGCCATACTAGCCGCCGGGACCTACGAGCAGTACTTC,CAILAAGTYEQYF
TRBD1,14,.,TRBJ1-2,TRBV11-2,TGTGCCAGCAGCTGGGGGGACAGCAACTATGGCTACACCTTC,CASSWGDSNYGYTF
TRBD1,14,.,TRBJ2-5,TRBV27,TGTGCCAGCAGCTTGACAGGGGTCGATGAGACCCAGTACTTC,CASSLTGVDETQYF
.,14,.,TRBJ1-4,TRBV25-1,TGTGCCAGCAGTGAATTGGGAGCAGGTGAAAAACTGTTTTTT,CASSELGAGEKLFF
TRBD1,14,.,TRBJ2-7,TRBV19,TGTGCCAGTAGTTCCGGGACAGGAGCCTACGAGCAGTACTTC,CASSSGTGAYEQYF
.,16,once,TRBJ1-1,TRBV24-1,TGTGCCACCAGTGATTTGGGGCCTGGCGAGAACACTGAAGCTTTCTTT,CATSDLGPGENTEAFF
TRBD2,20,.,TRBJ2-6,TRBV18,TGTGCCAGCTCACCACGGGGGACTAGCGGCCGTGCCTCTGGGGCCAACGTCCTGACTTTC,CASSPRGTSGRASGANVLTF
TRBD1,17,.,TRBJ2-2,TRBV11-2,TGTGCCAGCAGCTTAAATCGGTACAGGGGCGACACCGGGGAGCTGTTTTTT,CASSLNRYRGDTGELFF
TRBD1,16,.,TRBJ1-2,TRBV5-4,TGTGCCAGCAGCTCAAACCCCCGGACAGGAGACTATGGCTACACCTTC,CASSSNPRTGDYGYTF
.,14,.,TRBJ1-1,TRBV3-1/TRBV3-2,TGTGCCAGCAGCCAAATTATAGGACAGCTTGAAGCTTTCTTT,CASSQIIGQLEAFF
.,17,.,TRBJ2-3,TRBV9,TGTGCCAGCAGCGTAGGGGATAGCGCCTATAGCACAGATACGCAGTATTTT,CASSVGDSAYSTDTQYF
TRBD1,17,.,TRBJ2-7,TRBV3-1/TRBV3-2,TGTGCCAGCAGCCTATTGAACAGGACAGGGCAAACCTACGAGCAGTACTTC,CASSLLNRTGQTYEQYF